One TCR beta chain is described in this entry. Germline CDR1 SQVTM, CDR2 ANQGSEA. The V end was cut by 4 bases, the J end by 6 bases, with 9 bases between. The CDR3 has 11 amino acids. The entry originates in a study of shared clonotypes between healthy human individuals. TCRdb's copy holds only in-frame clones and misses some; the assay was immunoSEQ multiplex PCR. The sample holds roughly 590,000 clones; nearly 97% are singletons and the top ten take around 0.097%. Naive-designated CD8 cells lacked CD45RO, were positively enriched for CCR7, and omitted terminally differentiated effector memory CD45RA+ cells.

This clonotype was obtained from a woman under 40 in good health. The V call is TRBV29-1, the J call TRBJ1-1; D is unresolved. Input material: naive CD8+ T cells sorted from blood. CDR3 loop: CSVGVIPEAFF. CDR3 DNA: TGCAGCGTTGGGGTTATTCCTGAAGCTTTCTTT.